Listed below are T cell receptor beta chains from one sample, sequenced in a study of blood T cell repertoires in COVID-19. Data came from immunoSEQ multiplex PCR; TCRdb stores just in-frame clones and leaves some out. Here the sample spans 55,000 to 75,000 clones, around three quarters being singletons. Sample: peripheral blood. Every receptor here comes from a human donor in a cohort sampled during active COVID-19. CDR3s include the opening cysteine and the closing phenylalanine or tryptophan. The D gene is left open where the match is weak. Clone size is stated in some rows and not others, as once, few, many or a class when expanded.

d_call clone_size j_call v_call cdr3_nt cdr3_aa
. . TRBJ1-2 TRBV9 TGTGCCAGCAGCGTAGGTGGAGAAGGCTATGGCTACACCTTC CASSVGGEGYGYTF
. . TRBJ2-5 TRBV6-2/TRBV6-3 TGTGCCAGCAGTACACGAGAGACCCAGTACTTC CASSTRETQYF
. . TRBJ2-7 TRBV6-2/TRBV6-3 TGTGCCAGCAGTTACTCGTTGGGGCGAGGCTACGAGCAGTACTTC CASSYSLGRGYEQYF
. once TRBJ2-6 TRBV6-2/TRBV6-3 TGTGCCAGCAGCTCCGAGAGGCAGGGGAAGTTTAGTGGGGCCAACGTCCTGACTTTC CASSSERQGKFSGANVLTF
. . TRBJ2-2 TRBV29-1 TGCAGCGTTGAATATGGAGCGCCAACGGGCACCGGGGAGCTGTTTTTT CSVEYGAPTGTGELFF
TRBD2 . TRBJ2-1 TRBV5-6 TGTGCCCGCAGCTGGGGGGGCGGGAGGGAGGATGAGCAGTTCTTC CARSWGGGREDEQFF
. . TRBJ1-5 TRBV3-1/TRBV3-2 TGTGCCAGCAGCCAAACAGGGAATCAGCCCCAGCATTTT CASSQTGNQPQHF
. few TRBJ1-1 TRBV19 TGTGCCAGTAGTGCCTATATGAACACTGAAGCTTTCTTT CASSAYMNTEAFF
TRBD1 . TRBJ1-1 TRBV10-2 TGCGCCAGCAGTGACAGGGGGTTCACTGAAGCTTTCTTT CASSDRGFTEAFF
TRBD2 . TRBJ2-1 TRBV7-9 TGTGCCAGCAGCTCGTTCAGCGGGAAAACTTACAATGAGCAGTTCTTC CASSSFSGKTYNEQFF
TRBD1 . TRBJ2-3 TRBV19 TGTGCCACCCAGGCGACAGGGGGCATAAATACGCAGTATTTT CATQATGGINTQYF
TRBD2 . TRBJ2-5 TRBV20-1 TGCAGTGCTAGTCAGGAAGCGGGAGAGGGGGAGACCCAGTACTTC CSASQEAGEGETQYF
TRBD2 . TRBJ2-7 TRBV6-2/TRBV6-3 TGTGCCAGCAGTTCCCTCGGGACTAGCGGGACCATTACGATAGGCGAGCAGTACTTC CASSSLGTSGTITIGEQYF
. . TRBJ2-1 TRBV14 TGTGCCAGCAGCCAAGCGACGGGAGCCTACAATGAGCAGTTCTTC CASSQATGAYNEQFF
. . TRBJ2-7 TRBV6-6 TGTGCCAGCAGTTCTGGCGACAGGCCCGGCCTCTACTTC CASSSGDRPGLYF
TRBD1 . TRBJ1-5 TRBV18 TGTGCCAGCTCACTTTCGGGACAGGGACCTCAGCCCCAGCATTTT CASSLSGQGPQPQHF
TRBD1 . TRBJ2-1 TRBV6-6 TGTGCCAGCAGTTACAACAGGGGGCGTGAGCAGTTCTTC CASSYNRGREQFF
TRBD2 . TRBJ2-3 TRBV5-6 TGTGCCAGCAGGCGATTTGCGGGACTAGCGTCCCCCCGCGCAGATACGCAGTATTTT CASRRFAGLASPRADTQYF
. . TRBJ1-1 TRBV6-6 TGTGCCAGCAGCCTGACAGGGAACACTGAAGCTTTCTTT CASSLTGNTEAFF
TRBD2 . TRBJ2-7 TRBV5-1 TGCGCCAGCAGCACCGGAGGTAGGGAGGGCTCCTACGAGCAGTACTTC CASSTGGREGSYEQYF
TRBD1 . TRBJ1-4 TRBV5-4 TGTGCCAGCAGGTCGGACAGGGGCCCTAATGAAAAACTGTTTTTT CASRSDRGPNEKLFF
TRBD2 . TRBJ2-7 TRBV7-8 TGTGCCAGCAGCCCGACTAGCGGGGGACTCTACGAGCAGTACTTC CASSPTSGGLYEQYF
. . TRBJ1-1 TRBV7-9 TGTGCCAGCACCAAGGGGGGGGCTGTCGTTGAAGCTTTCTTT CASTKGGAVVEAFF
. . TRBJ2-7 TRBV6-5 TGTGCCAGCAGGTCACAGGGAAGGGAGCAGTACTTC CASRSQGREQYF
. . TRBJ1-2 TRBV20-1 TGCAGTGCTAGTCCGGGATCCTATGGCTACACCTTC CSASPGSYGYTF
TRBD1 few TRBJ2-7 TRBV5-1 TGCGCCAGCAGCAGGACAGGGGAGAGCGAGCAGTACTTC CASSRTGESEQYF
TRBD1 . TRBJ2-7 TRBV7-2 TGTGCCAGCAGCTTAGGACCGGGGGACAGGGGTTACGAGCAGTACTTC CASSLGPGDRGYEQYF
TRBD2 once TRBJ2-7 TRBV28 TGTGCCAGCAGTGGGACTAGCGGGAGGGCCCAGGCCCCCTACGAGCAGTACTTC CASSGTSGRAQAPYEQYF
. . TRBJ2-5 TRBV7-3 TGTGCCAGCAGCACACAGGTGCAAGAGACCCAGTACTTC CASSTQVQETQYF